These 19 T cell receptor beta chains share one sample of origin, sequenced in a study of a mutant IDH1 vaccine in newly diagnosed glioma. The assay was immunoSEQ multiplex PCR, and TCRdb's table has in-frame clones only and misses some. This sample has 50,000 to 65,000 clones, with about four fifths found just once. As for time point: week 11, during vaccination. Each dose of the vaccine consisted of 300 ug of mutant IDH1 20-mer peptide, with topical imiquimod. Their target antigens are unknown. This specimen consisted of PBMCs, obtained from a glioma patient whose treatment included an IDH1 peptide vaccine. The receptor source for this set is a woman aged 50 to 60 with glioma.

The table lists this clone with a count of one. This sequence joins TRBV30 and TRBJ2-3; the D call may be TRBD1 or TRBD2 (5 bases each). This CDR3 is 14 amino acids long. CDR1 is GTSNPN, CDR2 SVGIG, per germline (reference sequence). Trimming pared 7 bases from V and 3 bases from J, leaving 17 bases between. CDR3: CASDEGIGTDTQYF. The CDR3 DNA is TGTGCCTCGGATGAGGGGATTGGAACAGATACGCAGTATTTT.

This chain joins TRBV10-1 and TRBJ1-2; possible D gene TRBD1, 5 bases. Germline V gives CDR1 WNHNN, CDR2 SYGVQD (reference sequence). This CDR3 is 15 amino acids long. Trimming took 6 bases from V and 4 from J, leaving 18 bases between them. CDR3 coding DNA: TGCGCCAGCAGCCCGGGGGACCGCCGGGGCTATGGCTACACCTTC. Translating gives CASSPGDRRGYGYTF.

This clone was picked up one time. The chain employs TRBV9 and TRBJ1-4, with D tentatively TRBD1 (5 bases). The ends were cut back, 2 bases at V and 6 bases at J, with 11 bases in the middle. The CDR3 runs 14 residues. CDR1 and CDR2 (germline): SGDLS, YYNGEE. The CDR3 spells CASSVSGSDEKLFF. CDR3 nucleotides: TGTGCCAGCAGCGTTTCAGGGTCCGATGAAAAACTGTTTTTT. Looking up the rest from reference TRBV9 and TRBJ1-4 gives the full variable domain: DSGVTQTPKHLITATGQRVTLRCSPRSGDLSVYWYQQSLDQGLQFLIQYYNGEERAKGNILERFSAQQFPDLHSELNLSSLELGDSALYFCASSVSGSDEKLFFGSGTQLSVL.

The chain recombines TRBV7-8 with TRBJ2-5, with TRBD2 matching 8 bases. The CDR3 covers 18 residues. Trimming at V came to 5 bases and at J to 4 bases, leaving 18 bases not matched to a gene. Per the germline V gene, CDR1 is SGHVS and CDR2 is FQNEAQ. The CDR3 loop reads CASSPRVSGVRAGETQYF. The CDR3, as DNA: TGTGCCAGCAGCCCCCGGGTTAGCGGGGTTAGGGCGGGAGAGACCCAGTACTTC.

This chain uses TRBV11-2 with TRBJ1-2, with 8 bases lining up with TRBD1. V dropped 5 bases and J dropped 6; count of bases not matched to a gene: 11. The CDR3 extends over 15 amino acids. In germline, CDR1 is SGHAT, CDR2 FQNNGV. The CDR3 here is CASSPLTGQGNGYTF. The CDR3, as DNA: TGTGCCAGCAGCCCCCTAACTGGACAGGGTAATGGCTACACCTTC.

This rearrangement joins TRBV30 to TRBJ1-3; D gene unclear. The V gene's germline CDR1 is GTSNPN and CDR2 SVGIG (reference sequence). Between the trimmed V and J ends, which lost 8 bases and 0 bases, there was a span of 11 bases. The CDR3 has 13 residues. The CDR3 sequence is CAREQSSGNTIYF. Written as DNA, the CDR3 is TGTGCCCGCGAACAGAGCTCTGGAAACACCATATATTTT.

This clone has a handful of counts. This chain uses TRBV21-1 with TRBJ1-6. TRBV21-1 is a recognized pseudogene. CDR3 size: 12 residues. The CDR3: CASSKSRTPLHF. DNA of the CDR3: TGTGCCAGCAGCAAAAGTAGAACACCCCTCCACTTT.

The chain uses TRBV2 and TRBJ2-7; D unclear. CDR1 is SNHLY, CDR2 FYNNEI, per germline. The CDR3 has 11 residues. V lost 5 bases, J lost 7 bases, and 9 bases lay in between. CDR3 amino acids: CASSPLEEQYF. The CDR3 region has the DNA TGTGCCAGCAGTCCTTTGGAGGAGCAGTACTTC. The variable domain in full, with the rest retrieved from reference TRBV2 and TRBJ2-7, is EPEVTQTPSHQVTQMGQEVILRCVPISNHLYFYWYRQILGQKVEFLVSFYNNEISEKSEIFDDQFSVERPDGSNFTLKIRSTKLEDSAMYFCASSPLEEQYFGPGTRLTVT.

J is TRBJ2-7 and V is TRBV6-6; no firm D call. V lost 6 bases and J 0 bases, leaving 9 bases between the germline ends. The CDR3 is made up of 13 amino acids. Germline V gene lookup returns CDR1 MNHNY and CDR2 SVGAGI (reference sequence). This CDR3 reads CASSPHSSYEQYF. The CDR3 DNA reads TGTGCCAGCAGCCCTCACAGCTCCTACGAGCAGTACTTC.

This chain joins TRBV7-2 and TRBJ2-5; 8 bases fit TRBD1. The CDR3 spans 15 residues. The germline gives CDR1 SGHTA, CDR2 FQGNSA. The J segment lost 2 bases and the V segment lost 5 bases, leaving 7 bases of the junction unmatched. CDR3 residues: CASSLGTGPQETQYF. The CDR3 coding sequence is TGTGCCAGCAGCCTGGGGACAGGTCCTCAAGAGACCCAGTACTTC.

The CDR3 region is CAWSLSGANVLTF. CDR3 nucleotides: TGTGCCTGGAGTTTGTCTGGGGCCAACGTCCTGACTTTC. This chain links TRBV30 with TRBJ2-6; D not resolved. CDR1 and CDR2 (germline): GTSNPN, SVGIG (reference sequence). The CDR3 spans 13 residues. Trimming took off 2 bases at V and 1 base at J, with 3 bases between the two ends. Full variable domain (rest looked up from reference TRBV30 and TRBJ2-6): SQTIHQWPATLVQPVGSPLSLECTVEGTSNPNLYWYRQAAGRGLQLLFYSVGIGQISSEVPQNLSASRPQDRQFILSSKKLLLSDSGFYLCAWSLSGANVLTFGAGSRLTVL.

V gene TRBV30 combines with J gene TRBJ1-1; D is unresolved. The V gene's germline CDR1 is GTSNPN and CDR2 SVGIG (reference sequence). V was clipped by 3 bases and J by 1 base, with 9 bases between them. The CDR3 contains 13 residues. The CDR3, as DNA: TGTGCCTGGAGGCTAAAAAGGAACACTGAAGCTTTCTTT. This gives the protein CAWRLKRNTEAFF.

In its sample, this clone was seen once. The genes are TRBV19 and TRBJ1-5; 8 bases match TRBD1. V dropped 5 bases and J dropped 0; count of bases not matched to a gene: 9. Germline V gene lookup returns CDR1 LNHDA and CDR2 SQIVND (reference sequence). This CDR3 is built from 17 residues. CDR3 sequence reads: CASSRQGSLDSNQPQHF. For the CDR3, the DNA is TGTGCCAGTAGTCGACAGGGGTCCCTTGATAGCAATCAGCCCCAGCATTTT.

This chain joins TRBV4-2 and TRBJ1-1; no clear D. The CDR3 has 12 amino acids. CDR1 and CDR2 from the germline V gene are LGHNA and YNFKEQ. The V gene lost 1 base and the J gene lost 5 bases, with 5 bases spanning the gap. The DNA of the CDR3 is TGTGCCAGCAGCCAAGCCATGACTGAAGCTTTCTTT. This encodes CASSQAMTEAFF.

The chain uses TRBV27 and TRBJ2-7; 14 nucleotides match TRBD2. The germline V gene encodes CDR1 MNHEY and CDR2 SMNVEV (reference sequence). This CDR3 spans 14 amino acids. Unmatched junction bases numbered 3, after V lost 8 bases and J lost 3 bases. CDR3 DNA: TGTGCCAGCGGCGGGACTAGCGGGGGCTACGAGCAGTACTTC. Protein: CASGGTSGGYEQYF.

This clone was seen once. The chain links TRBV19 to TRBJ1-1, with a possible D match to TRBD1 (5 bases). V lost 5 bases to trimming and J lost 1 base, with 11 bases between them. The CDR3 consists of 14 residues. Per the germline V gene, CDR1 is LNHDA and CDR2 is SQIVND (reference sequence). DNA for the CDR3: TGTGCCAGTAGTCTTCCGGGGCCGAACACTGAAGCTTTCTTT. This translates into CASSLPGPNTEAFF. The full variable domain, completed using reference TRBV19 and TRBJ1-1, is DGGITQSPKYLFRKEGQNVTLSCEQNLNHDAMYWYRQDPGQGLRLIYYSQIVNDFQKGDIAEGYSVSREKKESFPLTVTSAQKNPTAFYLCASSLPGPNTEAFFGQGTRLTVV.

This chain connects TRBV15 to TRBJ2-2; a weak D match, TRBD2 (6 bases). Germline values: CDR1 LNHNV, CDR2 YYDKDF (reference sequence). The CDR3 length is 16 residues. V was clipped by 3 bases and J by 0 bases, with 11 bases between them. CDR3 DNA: TGTGCCACCAGCAGCATACGACTAGCGAACACCGGGGAGCTGTTTTTT. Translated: CATSSIRLANTGELFF.

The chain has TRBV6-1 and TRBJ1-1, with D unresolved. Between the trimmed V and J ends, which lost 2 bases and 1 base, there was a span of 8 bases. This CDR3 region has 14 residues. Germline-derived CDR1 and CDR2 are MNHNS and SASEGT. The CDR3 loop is CASSERLRNTEAFF. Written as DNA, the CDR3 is TGTGCCAGCAGTGAAAGATTAAGGAACACTGAAGCTTTCTTT.

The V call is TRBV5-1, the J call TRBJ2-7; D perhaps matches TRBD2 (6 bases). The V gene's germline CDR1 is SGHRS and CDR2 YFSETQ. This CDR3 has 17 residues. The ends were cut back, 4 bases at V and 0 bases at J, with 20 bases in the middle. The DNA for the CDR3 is TGCGCCAGCAGCCCCCAAGGCCCGGGAGCCCCCTCCTACGAGCAGTACTTC. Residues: CASSPQGPGAPSYEQYF.